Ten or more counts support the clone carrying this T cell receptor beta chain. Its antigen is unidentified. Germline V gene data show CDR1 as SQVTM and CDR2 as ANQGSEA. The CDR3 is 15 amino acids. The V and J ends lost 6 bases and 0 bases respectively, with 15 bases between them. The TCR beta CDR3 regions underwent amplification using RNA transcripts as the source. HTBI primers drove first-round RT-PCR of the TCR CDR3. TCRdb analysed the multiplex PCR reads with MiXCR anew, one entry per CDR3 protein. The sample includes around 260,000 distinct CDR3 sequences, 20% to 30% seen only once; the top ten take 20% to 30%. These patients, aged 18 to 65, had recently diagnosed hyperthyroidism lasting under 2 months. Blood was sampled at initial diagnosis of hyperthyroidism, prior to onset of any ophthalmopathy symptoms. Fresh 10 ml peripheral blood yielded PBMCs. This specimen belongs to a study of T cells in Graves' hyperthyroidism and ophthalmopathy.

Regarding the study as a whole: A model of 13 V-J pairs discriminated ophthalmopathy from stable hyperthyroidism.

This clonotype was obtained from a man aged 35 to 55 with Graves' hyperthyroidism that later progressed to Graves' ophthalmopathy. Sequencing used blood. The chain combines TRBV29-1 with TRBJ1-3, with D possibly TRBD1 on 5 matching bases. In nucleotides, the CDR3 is TGCAGCGTGCCCGGGACTGCCGGCTCTGGAAACACCATATATTTT. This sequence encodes CSVPGTAGSGNTIYF.